This T cell receptor (beta chain) originates from a study of blood T cells in healthy people across ages. General study findings and limits: The study lacked donor CMV status, which possibly confounded expanded clonotype changes.

Note on this clonotype: Its antigen is currently unknown.

With 6 bases clipped from V and 8 bases from J, the junction kept 6 bases outside the gene matches. The CDR3 is made up of 13 amino acids. Germline assignment: CDR1 SEHNR and CDR2 FQNEAQ (reference sequence). Peripheral blood from each donor was collected in a volume of roughly 9.2 milliliters. Total RNA, at least 6 micrograms per sample, was extracted from PBMCs. Together with a sample-barcoded 5' primer, a J-beta primer mix was included in a second PCR lasting about 7 to 12 cycles. Template switching added a 12-random-nucleotide identifier to every cDNA molecule. TCRdb analysed the 5' RACE reads with MiXCR anew, one entry per CDR3 protein. The table includes around 1.5 million distinct CDR3 sequences, around 39% detected once.

This receptor was identified in a woman aged 18-29 years in good health. V is TRBV7-9 and J is TRBJ1-4; 7 bases fit TRBD1. The sequenced sample consisted of blood. The CDR3 region is CASSSPGQEKLFF. The CDR3 DNA reads as TGTGCCAGCAGTTCCCCGGGACAGGAAAAACTGTTTTTT.